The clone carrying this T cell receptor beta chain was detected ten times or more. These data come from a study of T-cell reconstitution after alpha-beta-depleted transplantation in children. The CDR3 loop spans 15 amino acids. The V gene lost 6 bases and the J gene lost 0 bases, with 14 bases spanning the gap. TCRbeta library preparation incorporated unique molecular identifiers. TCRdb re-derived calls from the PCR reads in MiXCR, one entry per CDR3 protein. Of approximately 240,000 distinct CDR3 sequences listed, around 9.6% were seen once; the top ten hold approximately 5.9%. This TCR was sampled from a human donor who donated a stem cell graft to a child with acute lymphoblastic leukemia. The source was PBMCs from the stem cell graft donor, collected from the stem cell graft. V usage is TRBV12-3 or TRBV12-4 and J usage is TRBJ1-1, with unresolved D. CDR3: CASSFKATVNTEAFF. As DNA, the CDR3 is TGTGCCAGCAGCTTCAAGGCAACAGTGAACACTGAAGCTTTCTTT.